The rows below give T cell receptor beta chains drawn from one sample of a study of CD8 T cells in Susac syndrome. Each CDR3 protein gets one entry after TCRdb re-called the immunoSEQ multiplex PCR reads with MiXCR. The table lists some 180,000 distinct CDR3 sequences, 90% to 95% of them singletons. Sequencing was done on a sample of CD4+ T cells from PBMCs. Source of these receptors: a human donor with Susac syndrome. The CDR3 runs from the conserved cysteine through the conserved F or W. Some rows have no size entry. The others give once, few or many, or a class for an expanded clone.

>TRBJ2-3|NA|TRBV25-1
CASSEMDRVVDTQYF
>TRBJ2-3|NA|TRBV18
CASSRTSGALSTDTQYF
>TRBJ1-4|NA|TRBV28
CASSSPGQGTEKLFF
>TRBJ1-4|NA|TRBV20-1
CSAKKPGQGNEKLFF
>TRBJ2-7|NA|TRBV18
CASSPRLAGGPYEQYF
>TRBJ1-1|NA|TRBV2
CASRDLNRGGTEAFF
>TRBJ2-7|NA|TRBV5-6
CASRSGHLPSYEQYF
>TRBJ1-3|NA|TRBV20-1
CSASQGIGNTIYF
>TRBJ2-6|once|TRBV5-1
CASSLQSGSGANVLTF
>TRBJ2-7|NA|TRBV30
CAWSPRLAGPTYEQYF
>TRBJ1-5|NA|TRBV20-1
CSARVWGDQPQHF
>TRBJ1-5|NA|TRBV28
CASRQDRDVSNQPQHF
>TRBJ2-5|NA|TRBV29-1
CSVGQVLVETQYF
>TRBJ2-5|NA|TRBV7-2
CASSSGTSGGAPETQYF
>TRBJ1-1|NA|TRBV4-1
CASSRGQGPKIMNTEAFF
>TRBJ2-3|NA|TRBV27
CASRLITDTQYF
>TRBJ2-3|NA|TRBV20-1
CSASTYPRTDTQYF
>TRBJ2-1|NA|TRBV9
CASGENNEQFF
>TRBJ2-7|NA|TRBV6-2/TRBV6-3
CASSYSRLVSYEQYF
>TRBJ2-1|once|TRBV15
CATSRGRGSTYYNEQFF
>TRBJ1-4|NA|TRBV4-1
CASSQNPGRSNEKLFF
>TRBJ2-3|NA|TRBV6-5
CASSYSTPRTDTQYF
>TRBJ2-7|NA|TRBV5-1
CASSDPGQGYYEQYF
>TRBJ2-5|NA|TRBV3-1
CASSQDLGLAAVTQETQYF
>TRBJ1-5|NA|TRBV7-8
CASSLRWQKPQHF
>TRBJ2-3|NA|TRBV6-4
CASTREAGGTGGTQYF
>TRBJ2-1|NA|TRBV3-1
CASSQDRTSGGAINEQFF
>TRBJ1-3|NA|TRBV2
CASSEAAGNTIYF
>TRBJ2-2|NA|TRBV5-6
CASSLKVPTGELFF
>TRBJ1-2|NA|TRBV2
CASSGPYGYTF
>TRBJ2-7|NA|TRBV20-1
CSARADRFGQYF
>TRBJ2-7|NA|TRBV4-1
CASRSGTGSYEQYF
>TRBJ1-4|NA|TRBV7-2
CASSLVDAAIPTNEKLFF
>TRBJ2-2|NA|TRBV10-3
CATNRGAGELFF
>TRBJ2-5|NA|TRBV5-6
CASSFYQDLSRETQYF
>TRBJ2-5|NA|TRBV20-1
CSARDLSGGASAQETQYF
>TRBJ2-3|NA|TRBV9
CASARGSSFADTQYF
>TRBJ2-5|NA|TRBV12-3/TRBV12-4
CASSPHGDGQETQYF
>TRBJ2-7|few|TRBV5-1
CASSLGHRDRAYEQYF
>TRBJ2-7|NA|TRBV20-1
CSAGRGAYEQYF
>TRBJ1-5|once|TRBV28
CASSLTSWYSNQPQHF
>TRBJ1-1|NA|TRBV7-9
CASSLDSYTEAFF
>TRBJ2-1|NA|TRBV20-1
CSAKDRGISNEQFF
>TRBJ1-6|NA|TRBV6-5
CASSYRGSFDNSPLHF
>TRBJ1-1|NA|TRBV5-1
CASSLERDEAFF
>TRBJ2-7|NA|TRBV4-2
CASSQPGTGPPYEQYF
>TRBJ1-1|NA|TRBV28
CASSAHGDVGSFF
>TRBJ1-2|NA|TRBV19
CASTQTSGGTGGYGYTF
>TRBJ1-1|NA|TRBV5-4
CASSSQGTGGEAFF
>TRBJ1-2|NA|TRBV12-3/TRBV12-4
CASSLTEGLGYTF
>TRBJ2-7|NA|TRBV30
CAFRGVSYEQYF
>TRBJ1-1|NA|TRBV7-2
CASSFRRGQNTEAFF
>TRBJ1-1|few|TRBV3-1
CASSQYQGDTEAFF
>TRBJ2-7|NA|TRBV29-1
CSVESQGRPYEQYF
>TRBJ2-2|NA|TRBV5-6
CASSLLAWRTLTGELFF